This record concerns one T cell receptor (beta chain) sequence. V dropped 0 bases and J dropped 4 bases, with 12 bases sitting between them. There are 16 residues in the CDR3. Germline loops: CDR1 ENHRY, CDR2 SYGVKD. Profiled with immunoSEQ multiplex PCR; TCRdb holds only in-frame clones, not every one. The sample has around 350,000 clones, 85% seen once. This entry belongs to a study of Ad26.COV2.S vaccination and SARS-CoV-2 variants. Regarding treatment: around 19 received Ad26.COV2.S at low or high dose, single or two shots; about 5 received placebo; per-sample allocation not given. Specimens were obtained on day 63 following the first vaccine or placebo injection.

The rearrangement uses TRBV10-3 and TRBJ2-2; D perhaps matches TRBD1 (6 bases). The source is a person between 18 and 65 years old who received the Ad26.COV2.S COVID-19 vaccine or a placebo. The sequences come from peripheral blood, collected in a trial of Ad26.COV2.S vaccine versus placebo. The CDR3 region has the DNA TGTGCCATCAGTGAGTCTCTCAGGGGTACCACCGGGGAGCTGTTTTTT. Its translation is CAISESLRGTTGELFF.